This T cell receptor beta chain was identified during a study of blood T cell repertoires in COVID-19. V was pared by 3 bases and J by 2 bases, with 10 bases between. The CDR3 loop spans 15 amino acids. Per germline, CDR1 SGHTA and CDR2 FQGNSA. Across fewer than 25 US areas, participants ranged in age from about 18 to 89 years. Which cohort a participant joined came from the clinical history participants gave. In the authors' workflow: For nucleated cells, counts were estimated from reference gene primer amplification. Assay: immunoSEQ multiplex PCR; the TCRdb copy retains only in-frame clones and omits some. Clonal size and the V and J genes are those of that table, whereas D and trimming came from the DNA. The data contain around 450,000 clones, roughly nine tenths of them singletons.

The J gene is TRBJ2-2, the V gene TRBV7-2, with TRBD2 as a possible D gene (6 bases). The receptor was derived from a woman aged 18-29 years with acute COVID-19. Sequencing was done on a sample of PBMCs or T cells enriched from blood (not recorded which). CDR3 DNA sequence: TGTGCCAGCAGCTTCGGAGGGCCCAACACCGGGGAGCTGTTTTTT. It yields the protein CASSFGGPNTGELFF.